The clone carrying this T cell receptor (beta chain) turned up a few times. This CDR3 has 13 residues. V was cut by 5 bases and J by 4 bases, with 14 bases left in between. The germline gives CDR1 GTSNPN, CDR2 SVGIG (reference sequence). This sample was included in a study of blood T cell repertoires in COVID-19. Study information: From T cells, B-cell-depleted T cells, or PBMCs came the material, which was cDNA or gDNA.

The method was immunoSEQ multiplex PCR; TCRdb's version includes in-frame clones alone and lacks a portion of them. The sample includes roughly 150,000 clones, around 74% seen only once; the top ten take 3.7%. The sequenced sample was peripheral blood. V usage is TRBV30 and J usage is TRBJ1-2; D is unclear. The sequence came from a woman of 80 years or more with acute or convalescent COVID-19. The CDR3 is CAWGRGNSYGYTF. CDR3 sequence (DNA): TGTGCCTGGGGGCGCGGGAACTCCTATGGCTACACCTTC.